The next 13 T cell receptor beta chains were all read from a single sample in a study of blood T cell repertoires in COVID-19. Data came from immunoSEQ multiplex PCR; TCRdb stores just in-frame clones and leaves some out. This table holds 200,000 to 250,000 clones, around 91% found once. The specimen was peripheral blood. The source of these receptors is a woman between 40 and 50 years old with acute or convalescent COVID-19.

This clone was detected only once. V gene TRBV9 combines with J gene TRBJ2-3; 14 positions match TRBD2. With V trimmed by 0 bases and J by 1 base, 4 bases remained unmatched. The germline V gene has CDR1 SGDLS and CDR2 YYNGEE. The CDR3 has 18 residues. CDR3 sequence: CASSVGLAGGPGTDTQYF. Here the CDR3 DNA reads TGTGCCAGCAGCGTAGGACTAGCGGGGGGGCCGGGCACAGATACGCAGTATTTT.

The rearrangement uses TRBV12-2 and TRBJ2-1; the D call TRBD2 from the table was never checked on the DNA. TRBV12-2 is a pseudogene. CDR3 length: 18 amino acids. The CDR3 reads CASRQPPRNRDAYNEQFF. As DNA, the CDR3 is TGTGCAAGTCGCCAGCCGCCCAGGAATCGGGATGCCTACAATGAGCAGTTCTTC.

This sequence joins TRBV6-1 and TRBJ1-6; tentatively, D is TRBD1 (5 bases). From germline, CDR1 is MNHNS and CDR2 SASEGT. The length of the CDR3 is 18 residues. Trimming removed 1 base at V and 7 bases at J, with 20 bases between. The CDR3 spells CASSEGGVGGIRNSPLHF. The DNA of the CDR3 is TGTGCCAGCAGTGAAGGGGGGGTCGGGGGTATTCGGAATTCACCCCTCCACTTT.

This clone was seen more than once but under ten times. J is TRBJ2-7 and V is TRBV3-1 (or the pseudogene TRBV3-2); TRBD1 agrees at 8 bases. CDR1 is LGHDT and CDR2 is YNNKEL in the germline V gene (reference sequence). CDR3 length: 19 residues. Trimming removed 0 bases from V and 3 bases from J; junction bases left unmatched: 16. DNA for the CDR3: TGTGCCAGCAGCCAAGATGCTCGGGACAGGTTCTTTCCCCTCTACGAGCAGTACGTC. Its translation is CASSQDARDRFFPLYEQYV.

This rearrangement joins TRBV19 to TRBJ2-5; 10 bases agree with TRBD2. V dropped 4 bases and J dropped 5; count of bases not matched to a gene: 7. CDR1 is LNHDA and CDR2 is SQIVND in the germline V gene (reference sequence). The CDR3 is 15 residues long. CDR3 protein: CASSSGLAGAETQYF. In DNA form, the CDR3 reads TGTGCCAGTAGTAGCGGTCTAGCGGGGGCTGAGACCCAGTACTTC.

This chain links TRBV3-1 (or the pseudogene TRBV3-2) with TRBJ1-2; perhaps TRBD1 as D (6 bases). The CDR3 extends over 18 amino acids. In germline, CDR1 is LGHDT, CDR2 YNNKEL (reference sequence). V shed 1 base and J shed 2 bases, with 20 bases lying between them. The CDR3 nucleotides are TGTGCCAGCAGCCAAGGTCTTTTAGGGGGGGCAAGGAACTATGGCTACACCTTC. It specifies CASSQGLLGGARNYGYTF.

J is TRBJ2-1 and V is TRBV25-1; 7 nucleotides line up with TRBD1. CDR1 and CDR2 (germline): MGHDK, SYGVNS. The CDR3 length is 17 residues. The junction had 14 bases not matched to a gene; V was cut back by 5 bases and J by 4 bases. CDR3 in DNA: TGTGCCAGCAGTCCACGACAGGGAACCCAAACGTACAATGAGCAGTTCTTC. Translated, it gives CASSPRQGTQTYNEQFF.

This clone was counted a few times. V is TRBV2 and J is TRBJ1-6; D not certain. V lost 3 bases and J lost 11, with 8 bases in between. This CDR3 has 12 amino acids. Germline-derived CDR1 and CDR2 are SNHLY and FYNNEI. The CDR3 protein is CASSEESPPLHF. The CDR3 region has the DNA TGTGCCAGCAGTGAGGAGTCGCCACCCCTCCACTTT.

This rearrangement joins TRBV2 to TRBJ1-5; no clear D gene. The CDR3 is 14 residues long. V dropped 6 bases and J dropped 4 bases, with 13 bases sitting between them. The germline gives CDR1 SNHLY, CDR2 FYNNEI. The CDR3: CASRPDTPNQPQHF. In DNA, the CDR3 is TGTGCCAGCAGACCCGACACCCCAAATCAGCCCCAGCATTTT.

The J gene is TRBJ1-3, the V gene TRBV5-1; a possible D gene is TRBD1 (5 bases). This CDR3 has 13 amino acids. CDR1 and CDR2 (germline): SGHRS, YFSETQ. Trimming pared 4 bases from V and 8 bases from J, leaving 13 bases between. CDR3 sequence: CASSTLGGDTIYF. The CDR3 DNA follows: TGCGCCAGCAGCACCCTCGGGGGGGACACCATATATTTT.

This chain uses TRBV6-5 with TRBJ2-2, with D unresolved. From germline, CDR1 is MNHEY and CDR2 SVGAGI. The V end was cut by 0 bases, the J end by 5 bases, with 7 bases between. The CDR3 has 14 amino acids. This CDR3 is CASSYSVRTGELFF. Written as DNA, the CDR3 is TGTGCCAGCAGTTACTCGGTCAGAACCGGGGAGCTGTTTTTT.

As DNA, the CDR3 is TGTGCCAGCAGTTCATGGACACGCACTAGCACAGATACGCAGTATTTT. Translation: CASSSWTRTSTDTQYF. The chain couples TRBV2 to TRBJ2-3; a weak D match, TRBD1 (5 bases). The CDR3 covers 16 residues. Germline CDR1 is SNHLY and CDR2 is FYNNEI. Trimming pared 5 bases from V and 0 bases from J, leaving 15 bases between.

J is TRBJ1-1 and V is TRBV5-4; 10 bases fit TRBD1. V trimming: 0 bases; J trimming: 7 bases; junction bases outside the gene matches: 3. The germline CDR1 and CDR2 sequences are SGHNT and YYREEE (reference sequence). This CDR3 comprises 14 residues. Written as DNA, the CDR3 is TGTGCCAGCAGCTTGGGGACAGGGGGAATTGAAGCTTTCTTT. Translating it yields CASSLGTGGIEAFF. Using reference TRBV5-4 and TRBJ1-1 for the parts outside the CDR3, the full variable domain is ETGVTQSPTHLIKTRGQQVTLRCSSQSGHNTVSWYQQALGQGPQFIFQYYREEENGRGNFPPRFSGLQFPNYSSELNVNALELDDSALYLCASSLGTGGIEAFFGQGTRLTVV.